This TCR beta chain is drawn from a study of regulatory T cells in long-lasting Graves disease. Study background: Patients met the persistent Graves' disease definition after over 5 years of antithyroid drugs with positive TSH receptor antibodies.

The V and J ends lost 6 bases and 9 bases respectively, with 18 bases between them. The CDR3 runs 14 residues. Both iRepertoire HTBI primers and Arm-PCR of CDR3 regions were used to build the TCR beta libraries. TCRdb reprocessed the multiplex PCR reads via MiXCR and lists one record per CDR3 protein. The sample lists over 450,000 distinct CDR3 sequences; about a fifth were seen once. This clonotype has at least ten counts. Its antigen remains unknown. As for time point: persistent/refractory GD, antithyroid drugs over 5 years with positive TRAb. Researchers made the TCR library from RNA that was extracted from PBMCs. Patients of an endocrinology department in Xi'an, China, were included. Approximately 9.6 milliliters of peripheral blood were drawn into EDTA tubes. Study findings and constraints: Thyroid tissue was not studied; only peripheral blood was.

Here the sequenced sample was peripheral blood mononuclear cells (PBMCs), taken when the disease was refractory, from a patient treated with antithyroid drugs. The gene calls are TRBV12-3 or TRBV12-4 and TRBJ1-3; TRBD1 is a possible D gene (5 bases). The clonotype originates from a female donor with Graves disease. Here the CDR3 reads CASSLRDDYLTIYF. In nucleotides, the CDR3 is TGTGCCAGCAGCCTCCGGGACGACTATCTCACCATATATTTT.